Below, 4 T cell receptor beta chains from the same sample are listed, as sequenced in a study of OX40 agonist ivuxolimab in advanced cancers. Profiling relied on immunoSEQ multiplex PCR, and the TCRdb table lists in-frame clones only, not all of them. The sample lists about 78,000 clones; roughly nine tenths were seen once. Material: CD4+ or CD8+ T cells sorted from blood, obtained in a trial of the OX40 agonist ivuxolimab. These receptor sequences come from an adult with an advanced solid tumor such as melanoma, head and neck, liver or kidney cancer.

The gene calls are TRBV2 and TRBJ1-4; tentative D call: TRBD1 (5 bases). The CDR3 extends over 15 amino acids. The V end lost 0 bases, the J end lost 5 bases, and 10 bases lay between the germline ends. CDR1 SNHLY and CDR2 FYNNEI come from the germline V gene. The CDR3 is CASSEATRGNEKLFF. CDR3 DNA sequence: TGTGCCAGCAGTGAAGCTACCCGGGGGAATGAAAAACTGTTTTTT.

This clone has more than one count but fewer than ten. V usage is TRBV5-4 and J usage is TRBJ1-2; 9 bases line up with TRBD1. Germline assignment: CDR1 SGHNT and CDR2 YYREEE (reference sequence). With 4 bases clipped from V and 6 bases from J, the junction kept 4 bases outside the gene matches. This CDR3 is built from 13 residues. CDR3 region: CASSLDRGHGYTF. CDR3 coding DNA: TGTGCCAGCAGCCTGGACAGGGGCCATGGCTACACCTTC.

This chain uses TRBV19 with TRBJ2-7; 12 bases are shared with TRBD2. The V gene's germline CDR1 is LNHDA and CDR2 SQIVND (reference sequence). J gave up 1 base and V 5 bases, and 6 bases lay outside the gene matches. The CDR3 length is 16 residues. The CDR3 sequence: CASSPLAGGYSYEQYF. Here the CDR3 DNA reads TGTGCCAGTAGTCCACTAGCGGGGGGTTATTCCTACGAGCAGTACTTC.

The chain employs TRBV7-2 and TRBJ2-1, with 8 nucleotides matching TRBD2. The J segment lost 4 bases and the V segment lost 5 bases, leaving 7 bases of the junction unmatched. CDR3 length: 15 amino acids. Germline V gene sequence: CDR1 SGHTA, CDR2 FQGNSA. CDR3 coding DNA: TGTGCCAGCAGCCCCGTGGCGGGGGGATACAATGAGCAGTTCTTC. This gives the protein CASSPVAGGYNEQFF.